A selection of T cell receptor beta chains follows, all from one sample in a study of shared clonotypes between healthy human individuals. The repertoire was sequenced with immunoSEQ multiplex PCR; TCRdb's copy has only in-frame clones and lacks some. This sample carries approximately 2.3 million clones, 93% of them seen once, and the ten largest clones take around 0.4%. Material: naive CD4+ T cells from PBMCs. These receptors were collected from a man aged 18 to 30 in good health. Some clones in this sample may be carry-over from other donors' samples. Each CDR3 is given with its conserved first and last residue. D genes are given only for firm matches. The size of a clone is reported for some rows only, either as once, few or many, or as a class for expanded clones.

TRBJ1-2 TRBV9 NA NA TGTGCCAGCAGCGTAGACCTGGTCGGCTATGGCTACACCTTC CASSVDLVGYGYTF
TRBJ2-7 TRBV19 TRBD2 once TGTGCCAGTAGTACTCGGAGGACTAGCGGCTCCTACGAGCAGTACTTC CASSTRRTSGSYEQYF
TRBJ1-1 TRBV27 NA NA TGTGCCAGCAGTTTGAGGGTAACTGAAGCTTTCTTT CASSLRVTEAFF
TRBJ2-3 TRBV7-3 NA NA TGTGCCAGCAGCTTACCAGTAGAGGTGGGGGCAGATACGCAGTATTTT CASSLPVEVGADTQYF
TRBJ2-3 TRBV9 NA NA TGTGCCAGCAGCTTTACTACGGGCCCCCCAATCACAGATACGCAGTATTTT CASSFTTGPPITDTQYF
TRBJ1-2 TRBV7-9 NA NA TGTGCCAGCAGCTTAAACACCCCTAACGGCTACACCTTC CASSLNTPNGYTF
TRBJ2-5 TRBV5-1 TRBD1 NA TGCGCCAGCAGCTTAGGCCCGACAGGGGGCCTGGAGACCCAGTACTTC CASSLGPTGGLETQYF
TRBJ2-3 TRBV5-4 TRBD1 NA TGTGCCAGCAGCTCCTCCGGGACAGGGTTCACAGATACGCAGTATTTT CASSSSGTGFTDTQYF
TRBJ2-3 TRBV27 NA NA TGTGCCAGCAGTTTCTCGGGAGCCACGCAGTATTTT CASSFSGATQYF
TRBJ2-7 TRBV28 NA NA TGTGCCAGCAGCCCCCGGCAGCGGTACGAGCAGTACTTC CASSPRQRYEQYF
TRBJ1-4 TRBV14 NA NA TGTGCCAGCAGCCAAGACTGGGCCCTCCCGGGGGAAAAACTGTTTTTT CASSQDWALPGEKLFF
TRBJ1-1 TRBV5-8 NA NA TGTGCCAGCAGCTTCAACAGGGAGAACACTGAAGCTTTCTTT CASSFNRENTEAFF
TRBJ1-1 TRBV7-3 NA NA TGTGCCAGCTCGGGACGGGGGATAACTGAAGCTTTCTTT CASSGRGITEAFF
TRBJ2-7 TRBV7-9 NA NA TGTGCCAGCAGCTTAGTCGGCAGGGACGCCTACGGGCAGTACTTC CASSLVGRDAYGQYF
TRBJ2-5 TRBV6-5 NA NA TGTGCCAGCAGGCTCAAACTAGCCAAGGAAGAGACCCAGTACTTC CASRLKLAKEETQYF
TRBJ2-3 TRBV11-1 NA NA TGTGCCAGCAGCCTCGGACATGAGAGGGAGTATTTT CASSLGHEREYF
TRBJ2-5 TRBV19 TRBD2 NA TGTGCCAGTAGTCCCGCCCTAGCGGGAGTGGAGACCCAGTACTTC CASSPALAGVETQYF
TRBJ2-1 TRBV27 TRBD2 NA TGTGCCAGCAGTCGGACTAGCGGGAGGACCGAGCAGTTCTTC CASSRTSGRTEQFF
TRBJ2-2 TRBV4-3 TRBD1 NA TGCGCCAGCAGCTTGTACCGGGGACAGGGGGCCGAGAACACCGGGGAGCTGTTTTTT CASSLYRGQGAENTGELFF
TRBJ2-7 TRBV28 TRBD2 NA TGTGCCAGCAGCGGTAGCGGGAGGGCCGGCTACGAGCAGTACTTC CASSGSGRAGYEQYF
TRBJ1-5 TRBV28 NA NA TGTGCCAGCAGAGATCCGACAGAGCCCAGCAATCAGCCCCAGCATTTT CASRDPTEPSNQPQHF
TRBJ2-1 TRBV7-9 TRBD2 NA TGTGCCAGCAGCCCTAGCGGAACAGCCTACAATGAGCAGTTCTTC CASSPSGTAYNEQFF
TRBJ2-5 TRBV5-1 NA NA TGCGCCAGCAGTGTCGGGAGCCAAGAGACCCAGTACTTC CASSVGSQETQYF
TRBJ2-7 TRBV30 TRBD1 NA TGTGCCTGGAGCTCACAGGGGTTTCACGAGCAGTACTTC CAWSSQGFHEQYF
TRBJ1-3 TRBV5-1 NA NA NA CASSFGEGNTIYF
TRBJ2-3 TRBV5-1 TRBD1 NA TGCGCCAGCAGCCTTGACAGGGGATGGACGCAGTATTTT CASSLDRGWTQYF
TRBJ2-3 TRBV7-7 TRBD2 NA TGTGCCAGCAGCTTAGGCCACGGACTAGCGGGATTCACAGATACGCAGTATTTT CASSLGHGLAGFTDTQYF
TRBJ1-2 TRBV6-5 NA NA TGTGCCAGCAGTTACAGGAGTAACTATGGCTACACCTTC CASSYRSNYGYTF
TRBJ1-6 TRBV28 TRBD1 NA TGTGCCAGCAGTTTAACCCCGGGACAGGGGAACTCACCCCTCCACTTT CASSLTPGQGNSPLHF
TRBJ2-7 TRBV7-2 NA NA TGTGCCAGCAGCTTATTTCCGGGTTTCGAGCAGTACTTC CASSLFPGFEQYF
TRBJ2-4 TRBV2 NA NA TGTGCCAGCAGTGAACCCACGGGCGAGGAGGCCTTC CASSEPTGEEAF
TRBJ2-3 TRBV11-3 NA NA TGTGCCAGCAGCTTAGGACCTCATAGAACCACAGATACGCAGTATTTT CASSLGPHRTTDTQYF
TRBJ1-6 TRBV2 NA NA TGTGCCAGCAGTGAAGCGCAGGGGAAGGTTTCACCCCTCCACTTT CASSEAQGKVSPLHF
TRBJ1-5 TRBV9 NA NA TGTGCCAGCAGCGTTGACGTGAGAGGTGATCAGCCCCAGCATTTT CASSVDVRGDQPQHF
TRBJ1-1 TRBV27 NA few TGTGCCAGCAGTTTTAACGGACACACTGAAGCTTTCTTT CASSFNGHTEAFF
TRBJ2-7 TRBV21-1 NA NA TGTGCCAGCAGCAAAGCCCATCAGGGGTCCTACGAGCAGTACTTC CASSKAHQGSYEQYF
TRBJ1-2 TRBV5-1 TRBD1 NA TGCGCCAGCCGGGGACAGTTCTACACCTTC CASRGQFYTF
TRBJ2-2 TRBV5-1 TRBD2 NA TGCGCCAGCAGCCGGCTAGCGGAGTTCACCGGGGAGCTGTTTTTT CASSRLAEFTGELFF
TRBJ1-3 TRBV6-1 NA NA TGTGCCAGCAGTGAAGTAGGGCAACCTGGAAACACCATATATTTT CASSEVGQPGNTIYF
TRBJ2-7 TRBV28 NA once TGTGCCAGCAACGACAGAGGGGGCTCCTACGAGCAGTACTTC CASNDRGGSYEQYF
TRBJ2-2 TRBV7-9 NA NA TGTGCCAGCAGCTTACGGGCCACTGGGGAGAGCGGGGAGCTGTTTTTT CASSLRATGESGELFF
TRBJ2-4 TRBV7-8 NA NA TGTGCCAGCAGCTTAGCGGAGATGATAAACATTCAGTACTTC CASSLAEMINIQYF
TRBJ2-3 TRBV29-1 TRBD1 once TGCAGCGGACAGGGGGGGTCAGATACGCAGTATTTT CSGQGGSDTQYF
TRBJ1-4 TRBV4-2 TRBD1 once TGTGCCAGCAGCCAAGATCTAGTGTTTGGGACAGCAACTAATGAAAAACTGTTTTTT CASSQDLVFGTATNEKLFF
TRBJ1-4 TRBV7-9 TRBD1 NA TGTGCCAGCAGCCCGGGACAGGGTTTTAATGAAAAACTGTTTTTT CASSPGQGFNEKLFF
TRBJ1-1 TRBV6-6 TRBD1 NA TGTGCCAGCAGTTACGGGACAGGCCTCATGAACACTGAAGCTTTCTTT CASSYGTGLMNTEAFF
TRBJ1-2 TRBV5-1 NA once TGCGCCAGCAGCTTGCAGGGTCTCTCGTATGGCTACACCTTC CASSLQGLSYGYTF